This entry features one TCR beta chain sequence. The data derive from a study of blood T cell repertoires in COVID-19. For the study at large: There were acute and convalescent COVID-19 samples, and they came from the United States, Italy and Spain. Nucleic acid was either cDNA or gDNA, and it came from T cells, B-cell-depleted T cells, or PBMCs.

Per the study methods: Cell counts per sample came from amplifying reference gene primers. The repertoire was sequenced with immunoSEQ multiplex PCR; TCRdb's copy has only in-frame clones and lacks some. The V and J calls and clone size come from that table; D and trimming were worked out from the DNA. The repertoire holds under 150,000 clones, approximately 80% seen once, with roughly 4.7% in the top ten. Trimming shortened V by 4 bases and J by 7 bases, and 14 bases separated the two germline ends. Germline lookup yields CDR1 MDHEN and CDR2 SYDVKM. The CDR3 is made up of 14 amino acids. This rearrangement joins TRBV28 to TRBJ2-1; D is uncertain. The receptor was isolated from a woman in her forties or fifties with acute or convalescent COVID-19. Material for sequencing was peripheral blood. The CDR3 is CASSSGSRRNEQFF. The CDR3, as DNA: TGTGCCAGCAGTTCAGGCTCCCGAAGGAATGAGCAGTTCTTC.